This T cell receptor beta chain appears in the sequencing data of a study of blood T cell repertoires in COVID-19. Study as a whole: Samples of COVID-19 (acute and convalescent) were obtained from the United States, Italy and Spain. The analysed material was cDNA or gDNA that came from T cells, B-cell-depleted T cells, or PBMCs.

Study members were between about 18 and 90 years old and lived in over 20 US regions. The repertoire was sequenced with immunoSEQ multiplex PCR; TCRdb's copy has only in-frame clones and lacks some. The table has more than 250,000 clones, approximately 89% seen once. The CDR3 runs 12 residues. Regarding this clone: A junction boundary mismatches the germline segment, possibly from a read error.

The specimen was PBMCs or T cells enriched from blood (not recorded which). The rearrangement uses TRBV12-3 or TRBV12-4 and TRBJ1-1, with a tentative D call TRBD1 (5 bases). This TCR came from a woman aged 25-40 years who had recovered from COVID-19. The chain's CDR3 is CASSPSGTVAFF. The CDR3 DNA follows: TGTGCCAGCAGTCCCTCCGGGACTGTAGCTTTCTTT.